The rows below give T cell receptor beta chains drawn from one sample of a study of T cell responses to AZD1222 COVID-19 vaccine. Some clones are missing from TCRdb's copy, which holds only in-frame ones; the method was immunoSEQ multiplex PCR. The table records 200,000 or so clones, almost 95% of them present only once. The sequences come from peripheral blood, collected on day 0 of AZD1222 vaccination. The source of these receptors is an adult in good health. The CDR3 runs from the conserved cysteine through the conserved F or W. D genes are given only for firm matches. Clone size is shown for a subset of rows, as once, few, many or a class of expanded clone.

v_gene: TRBV28; d_gene: TRBD1; j_gene: TRBJ1-5; len: 18; abundance: few; CDR3aa: CASSLTGQGLPGNQPQHF; CDR3nt: TGTGCCAGCAGTCTTACGGGACAGGGCCTTCCGGGCAATCAGCCCCAGCATTTT
v_gene: TRBV28; d_gene: .; j_gene: TRBJ1-2; len: 13; abundance: .; CDR3aa: CASSATPNYGYTF; CDR3nt: TGTGCCAGCAGTGCAACTCCTAACTATGGCTACACCTTC
v_gene: TRBV7-3; d_gene: .; j_gene: TRBJ2-3; len: 16; abundance: .; CDR3aa: CASSLLGGADTDTQYF; CDR3nt: TGTGCCAGCAGCTTACTTGGGGGAGCGGACACAGATACGCAGTATTTT
v_gene: TRBV7-9; d_gene: TRBD1; j_gene: TRBJ1-2; len: 15; abundance: .; CDR3aa: CASSPLDRSNYGYTF; CDR3nt: TGTGCCAGCAGCCCCCTGGACAGGTCTAACTATGGCTACACCTTC
v_gene: TRBV7-3; d_gene: .; j_gene: TRBJ1-6; len: 15; abundance: once; CDR3aa: CASSLTSGFNSPLHF; CDR3nt: TGTGCCAGCAGCTTAACGTCGGGGTTCAATTCACCCCTCCACTTT
v_gene: TRBV7-9; d_gene: .; j_gene: TRBJ2-7; len: 13; abundance: .; CDR3aa: CASSQGGGYEQYF; CDR3nt: TGTGCCAGCAGCCAGGGTGGCGGCTACGAGCAGTACTTC
v_gene: TRBV29-1; d_gene: .; j_gene: TRBJ2-5; len: 12; abundance: .; CDR3aa: CSVSLGQETQYF; CDR3nt: TGCAGCGTTTCCCTCGGACAAGAGACCCAGTACTTC
v_gene: TRBV7-6; d_gene: TRBD2; j_gene: TRBJ2-2; len: 16; abundance: .; CDR3aa: CASSLGSGRGTGELFF; CDR3nt: TGTGCCAGCAGCTTAGGGAGCGGGAGGGGCACCGGGGAGCTGTTTTTT
v_gene: TRBV10-3; d_gene: .; j_gene: TRBJ2-1; len: 16; abundance: few; CDR3aa: CAISESMAGEYNEQFF; CDR3nt: TGTGCCATCAGTGAGTCGATGGCGGGTGAATACAATGAGCAGTTCTTC
v_gene: TRBV9; d_gene: .; j_gene: TRBJ1-1; len: 13; abundance: .; CDR3aa: CASSHRLGTEAFF; CDR3nt: TGTGCCAGCAGCCACCGCCTGGGCACTGAAGCTTTCTTT